This is a list of T cell receptor beta chains from one sample in a study of blood T cells in healthy people across ages. One entry per CDR3 protein results from TCRdb running MiXCR on the 5' RACE reads. The data show some 1.5 million distinct CDR3 sequences, 28% seen once. The sequenced sample was blood. The receptor source for this set is a woman in her twenties or thirties in good health. Both conserved end residues are trimmed from each CDR3.

v_call cdr3_aa
TRBV19 ASYNYGCT
TRBV6-6 ASSLGSRGTEAF
TRBV10-3 AISDGGRETQY
TRBV7-2 ASSLPRGDRGINQPQH
TRBV7-2 ASSPTLGQGQETQY
TRBV2 ASSGQGGPQETQY
TRBV7-2 ASSQGSGQAQPQH
TRBV2 ASSDVRAGTEAF
TRBV29-1 SVAQLAGYYEQY
TRBV20-1 SARDGGARGTQY
TRBV3-1 ASSPRPGGTSYNEQF
TRBV5-5 ASSDQGNLGETQY
TRBV24-1 ATSDPVERGGRDTQY
TRBV7-2 ASTGTGTGPQPQH
TRBV12-3/TRBV12-4 ASSQLGQGNEKLF
TRBV10-3 AISEGRTEEQY
TRBV29-1 SAPDGRNTEAF
TRBV6-2/TRBV6-3 ASGRWNEQF
TRBV29-1 SVGTSLGGNQPQH
TRBV9 ASSVRDRDSPLH
TRBV5-5 ASSRNRESYGYT
TRBV5-1 ASSLATSGGLTREQY
TRBV18 ASSPAPGTSGRGEQY
TRBV5-1 ASSQTGANVRT
TRBV7-2 ASSTEDRTVSYEQY
TRBV30 AWSVGLAGGGGYT
TRBV29-1 SVTFSGGDHEQY
TRBV20-1 SVPSGPTDTQY
TRBV3-1 ASSQLGSEQY
TRBV5-1 ASSPGGGKGYGYT
TRBV3-1 ASSQGVGAFYEQY
TRBV7-2 ASSSTVDEQY
TRBV6-6 ASNEGGARETQY
TRBV2 ASSQDRYRSYEQY
TRBV11-2 ASSLTGSLTEAF
TRBV29-1 SAGVADTQY
TRBV7-9 ASSLETAAPTYEQY
TRBV6-4 ASSRDQAPYNEQF
TRBV6-1 ASRMNFQSLTDTQY
TRBV7-2 ASSLEGPPHEQY